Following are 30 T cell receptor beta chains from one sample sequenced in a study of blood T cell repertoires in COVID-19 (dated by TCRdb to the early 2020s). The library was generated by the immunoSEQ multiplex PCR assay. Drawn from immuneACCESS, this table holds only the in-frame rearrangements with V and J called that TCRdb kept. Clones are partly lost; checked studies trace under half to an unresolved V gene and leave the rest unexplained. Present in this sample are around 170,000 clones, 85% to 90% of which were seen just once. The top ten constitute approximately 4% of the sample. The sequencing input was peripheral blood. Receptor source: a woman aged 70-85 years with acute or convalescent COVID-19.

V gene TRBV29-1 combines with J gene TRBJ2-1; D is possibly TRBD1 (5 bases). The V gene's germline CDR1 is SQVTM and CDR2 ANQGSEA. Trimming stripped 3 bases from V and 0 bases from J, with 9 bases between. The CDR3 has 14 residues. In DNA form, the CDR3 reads TGCAGCGTTGATGCAGGGTACTCCTACAATGAGCAGTTCTTC. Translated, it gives CSVDAGYSYNEQFF.

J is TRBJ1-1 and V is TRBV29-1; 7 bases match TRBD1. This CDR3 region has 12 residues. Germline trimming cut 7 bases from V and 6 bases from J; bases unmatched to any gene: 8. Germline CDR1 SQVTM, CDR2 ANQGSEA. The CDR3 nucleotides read TGCAGCGCAAGTCAGGGGGAGGCTGAAGCTTTCTTT. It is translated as CSASQGEAEAFF.

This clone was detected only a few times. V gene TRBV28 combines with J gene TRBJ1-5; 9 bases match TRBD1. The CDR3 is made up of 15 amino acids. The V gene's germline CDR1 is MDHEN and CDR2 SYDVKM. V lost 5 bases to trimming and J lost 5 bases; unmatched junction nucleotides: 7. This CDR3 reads CASSRGDRDHQPQHF. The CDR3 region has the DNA TGTGCCAGCAGTCGCGGGGACAGGGATCATCAGCCCCAGCATTTT.

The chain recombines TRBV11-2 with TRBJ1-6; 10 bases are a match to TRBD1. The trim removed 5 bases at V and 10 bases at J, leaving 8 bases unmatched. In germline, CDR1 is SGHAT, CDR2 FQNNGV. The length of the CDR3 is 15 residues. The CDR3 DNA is TGTGCCAGCAGCGCTAGACAGGGGGCCGGATCACCCCTCCACTTT. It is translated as CASSARQGAGSPLHF.

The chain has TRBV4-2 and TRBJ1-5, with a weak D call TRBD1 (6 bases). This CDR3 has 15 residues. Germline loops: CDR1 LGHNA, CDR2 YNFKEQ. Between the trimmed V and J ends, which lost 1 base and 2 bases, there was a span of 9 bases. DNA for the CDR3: TGTGCCAGCAGCCAAGCAGGGGTCCGCAATCAGCCCCAGCATTTT. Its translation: CASSQAGVRNQPQHF.

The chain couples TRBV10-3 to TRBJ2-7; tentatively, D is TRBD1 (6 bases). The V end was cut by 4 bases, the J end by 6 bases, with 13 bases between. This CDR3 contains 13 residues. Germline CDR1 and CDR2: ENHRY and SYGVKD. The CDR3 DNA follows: TGTGCCATCAGTGGGGGGCACGGCTCCGAGCAGTACTTC. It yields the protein CAISGGHGSEQYF.

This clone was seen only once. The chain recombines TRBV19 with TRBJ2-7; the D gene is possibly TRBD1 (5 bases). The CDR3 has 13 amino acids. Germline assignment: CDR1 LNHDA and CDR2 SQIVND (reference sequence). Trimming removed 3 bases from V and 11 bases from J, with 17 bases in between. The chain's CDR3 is CASSITTAGLKYF. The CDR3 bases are TGTGCCAGTAGTATCACGACAGCCGGCCTGAAGTACTTC.

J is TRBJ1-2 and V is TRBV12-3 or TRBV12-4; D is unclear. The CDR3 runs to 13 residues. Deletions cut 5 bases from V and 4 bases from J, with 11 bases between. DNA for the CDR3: TGTGCCAGCAGTCGGTCTCTAAGCTATGGCTACACCTTC. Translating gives CASSRSLSYGYTF.

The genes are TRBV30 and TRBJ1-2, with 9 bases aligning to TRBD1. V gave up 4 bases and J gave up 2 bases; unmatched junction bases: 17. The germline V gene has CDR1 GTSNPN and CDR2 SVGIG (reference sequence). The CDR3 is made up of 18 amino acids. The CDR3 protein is CAWKIVPGQGSLNYGYTF. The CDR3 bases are TGTGCCTGGAAAATCGTTCCGGGACAGGGTAGCCTAAACTATGGCTACACCTTC.

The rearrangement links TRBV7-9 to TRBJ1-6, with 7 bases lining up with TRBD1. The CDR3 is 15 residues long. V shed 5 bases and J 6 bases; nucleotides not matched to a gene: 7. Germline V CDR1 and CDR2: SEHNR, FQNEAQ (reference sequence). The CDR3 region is CASSDTGTANSPLHF. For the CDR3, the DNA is TGTGCCAGCAGCGACACAGGGACAGCTAATTCACCCCTCCACTTT.

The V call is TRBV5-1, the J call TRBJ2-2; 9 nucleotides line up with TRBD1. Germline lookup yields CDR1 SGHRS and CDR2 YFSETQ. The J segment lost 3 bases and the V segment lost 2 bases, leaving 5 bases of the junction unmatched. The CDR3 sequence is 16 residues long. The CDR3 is CASSLGGTGHTGELFF. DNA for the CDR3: TGCGCCAGCAGCTTAGGCGGGACAGGGCACACCGGGGAGCTGTTTTTT.

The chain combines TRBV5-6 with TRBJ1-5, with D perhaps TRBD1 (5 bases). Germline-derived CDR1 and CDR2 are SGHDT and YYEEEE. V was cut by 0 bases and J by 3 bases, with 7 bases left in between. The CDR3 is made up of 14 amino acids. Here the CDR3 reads CASSLGQYNQPQHF. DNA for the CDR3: TGTGCCAGCAGCTTGGGACAGTACAATCAGCCCCAGCATTTT.

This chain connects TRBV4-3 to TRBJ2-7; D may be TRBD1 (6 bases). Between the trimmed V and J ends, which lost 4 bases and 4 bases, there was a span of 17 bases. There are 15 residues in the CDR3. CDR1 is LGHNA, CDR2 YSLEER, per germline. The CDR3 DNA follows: TGCGCCAGCAGCCCTGGGGCAGGGGCAACTTACGAGCAGTACTTC. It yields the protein CASSPGAGATYEQYF.

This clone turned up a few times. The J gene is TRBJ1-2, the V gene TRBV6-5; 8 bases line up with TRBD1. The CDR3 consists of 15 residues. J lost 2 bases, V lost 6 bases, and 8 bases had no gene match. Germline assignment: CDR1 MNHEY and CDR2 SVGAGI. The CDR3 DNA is TGTGCCAGCAGGACGGCGACAGGGGTGAACTATGGCTACACCTTC. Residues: CASRTATGVNYGYTF.

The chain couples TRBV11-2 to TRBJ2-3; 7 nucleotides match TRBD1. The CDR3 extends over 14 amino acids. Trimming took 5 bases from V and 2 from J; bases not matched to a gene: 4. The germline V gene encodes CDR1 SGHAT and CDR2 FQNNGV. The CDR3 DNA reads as TGTGCCAGCAGCCCTGGGACAGACACAGATACGCAGTATTTT. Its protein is CASSPGTDTDTQYF. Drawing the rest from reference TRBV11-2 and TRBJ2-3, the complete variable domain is EAGVAQSPRYKIIEKRQSVAFWCNPISGHATLYWYQQILGQGPKLLIQFQNNGVVDDSQLPKDRFSAERLKGVDSTLKIQPAKLEDSAVYLCASSPGTDTDTQYFGPGTRLTVL.

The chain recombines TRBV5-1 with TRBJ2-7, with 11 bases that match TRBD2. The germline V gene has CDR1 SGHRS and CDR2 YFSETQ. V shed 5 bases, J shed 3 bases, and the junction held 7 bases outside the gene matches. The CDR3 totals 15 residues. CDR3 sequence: CASRSSSGGFYEQYF. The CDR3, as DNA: TGCGCCAGCAGATCATCTAGCGGGGGGTTCTACGAGCAGTACTTC.

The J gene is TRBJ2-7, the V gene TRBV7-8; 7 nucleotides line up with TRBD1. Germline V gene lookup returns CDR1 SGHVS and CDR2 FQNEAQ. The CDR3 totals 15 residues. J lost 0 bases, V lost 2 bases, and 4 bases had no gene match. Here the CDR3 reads CASSLKDRSSYEQYF. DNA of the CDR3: TGTGCCAGCAGCTTAAAGGACAGGAGCTCCTACGAGCAGTACTTC.

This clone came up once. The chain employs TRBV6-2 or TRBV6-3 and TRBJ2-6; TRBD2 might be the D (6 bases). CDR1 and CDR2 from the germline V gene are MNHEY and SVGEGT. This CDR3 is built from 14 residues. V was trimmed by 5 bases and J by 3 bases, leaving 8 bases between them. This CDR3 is CASSRGGGANVLTF. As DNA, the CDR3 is TGTGCCAGCAGTCGGGGAGGTGGGGCCAACGTCCTGACTTTC.

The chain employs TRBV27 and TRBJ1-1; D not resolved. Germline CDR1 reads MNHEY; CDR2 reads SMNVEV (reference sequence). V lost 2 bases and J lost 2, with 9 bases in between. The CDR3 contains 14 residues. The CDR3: CASSLRRYNTEAFF. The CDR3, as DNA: TGTGCCAGCAGTTTACGGCGGTATAACACTGAAGCTTTCTTT.

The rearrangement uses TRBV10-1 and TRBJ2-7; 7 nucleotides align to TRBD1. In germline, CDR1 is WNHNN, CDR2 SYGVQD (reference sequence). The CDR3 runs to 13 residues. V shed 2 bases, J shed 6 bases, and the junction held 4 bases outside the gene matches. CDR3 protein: CASSEMTGTEQYF. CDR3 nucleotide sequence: TGCGCCAGCAGTGAGATGACAGGGACCGAGCAGTACTTC.

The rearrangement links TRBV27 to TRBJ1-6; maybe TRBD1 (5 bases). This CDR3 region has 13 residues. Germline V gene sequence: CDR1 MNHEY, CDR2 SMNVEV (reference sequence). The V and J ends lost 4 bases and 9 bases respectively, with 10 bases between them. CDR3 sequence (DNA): TGTGCCAGCAGTTCCCAGGGTGGTTCACCCCTCCACTTT. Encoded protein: CASSSQGGSPLHF.

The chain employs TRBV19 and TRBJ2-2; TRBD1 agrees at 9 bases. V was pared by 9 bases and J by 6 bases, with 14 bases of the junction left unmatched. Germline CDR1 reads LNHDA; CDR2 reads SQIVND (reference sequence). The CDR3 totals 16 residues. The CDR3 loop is CASTNPGTGMAGELFF. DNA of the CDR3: TGTGCCAGCACAAACCCCGGGACAGGGATGGCCGGGGAGCTGTTTTTT.

CDR3 nucleotides: TGTGCCAGCAGCTTAGATCTGGCAGGGGGGTCCTACGAGCAGTACTTC. This encodes CASSLDLAGGSYEQYF. The chain joins TRBV11-2 to TRBJ2-7; D is perhaps TRBD1 (7 bases). The CDR3 covers 16 residues. With 0 bases removed from V and 1 base from J, the gap between germline ends came to 13 bases. The germline CDR1 and CDR2 sequences are SGHAT and FQNNGV. Variable domain in full (rest from reference TRBV11-2 and TRBJ2-7): EAGVAQSPRYKIIEKRQSVAFWCNPISGHATLYWYQQILGQGPKLLIQFQNNGVVDDSQLPKDRFSAERLKGVDSTLKIQPAKLEDSAVYLCASSLDLAGGSYEQYFGPGTRLTVT.

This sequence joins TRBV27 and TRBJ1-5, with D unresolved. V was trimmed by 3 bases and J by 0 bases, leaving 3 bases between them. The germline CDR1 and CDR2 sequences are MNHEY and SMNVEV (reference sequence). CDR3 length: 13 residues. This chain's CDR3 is CASSFRSNQPQHF. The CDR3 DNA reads TGTGCCAGCAGTTTCCGTAGCAATCAGCCCCAGCATTTT.

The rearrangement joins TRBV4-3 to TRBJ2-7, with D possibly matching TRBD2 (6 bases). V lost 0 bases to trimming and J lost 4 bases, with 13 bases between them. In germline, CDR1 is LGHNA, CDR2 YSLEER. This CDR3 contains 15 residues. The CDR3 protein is CASSQDRGTAYEQYF. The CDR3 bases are TGCGCCAGCAGCCAAGATCGGGGGACTGCTTACGAGCAGTACTTC.

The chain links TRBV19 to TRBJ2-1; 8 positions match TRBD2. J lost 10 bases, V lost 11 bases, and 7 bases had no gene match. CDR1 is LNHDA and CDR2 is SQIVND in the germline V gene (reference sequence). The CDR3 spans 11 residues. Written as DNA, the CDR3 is TGTGCCCACCGGGGGGGCGTGGAGCAGTTCTTC. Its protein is CAHRGGVEQFF.

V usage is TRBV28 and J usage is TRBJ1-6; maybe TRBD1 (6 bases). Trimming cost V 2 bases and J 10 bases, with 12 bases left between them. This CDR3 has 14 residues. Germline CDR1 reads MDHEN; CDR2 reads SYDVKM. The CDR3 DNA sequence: TGTGCCAGCAGTTTAGTACAGGGTGGATCACCCCTCCACTTT. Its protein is CASSLVQGGSPLHF.

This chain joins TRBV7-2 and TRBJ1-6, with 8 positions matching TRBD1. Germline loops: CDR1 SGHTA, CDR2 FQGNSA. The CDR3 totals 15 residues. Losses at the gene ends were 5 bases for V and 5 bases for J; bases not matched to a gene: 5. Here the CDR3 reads CASSGAQGDNSPLHF. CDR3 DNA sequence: TGTGCCAGCAGCGGAGCACAGGGGGATAATTCACCCCTCCACTTT.

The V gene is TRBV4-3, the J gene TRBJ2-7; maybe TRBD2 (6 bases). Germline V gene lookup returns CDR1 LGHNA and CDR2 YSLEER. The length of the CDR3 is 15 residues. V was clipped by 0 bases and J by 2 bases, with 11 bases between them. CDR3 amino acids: CASSQDHTGAYEQYF. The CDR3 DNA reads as TGCGCCAGCAGCCAAGATCATACGGGAGCCTACGAGCAGTACTTC.

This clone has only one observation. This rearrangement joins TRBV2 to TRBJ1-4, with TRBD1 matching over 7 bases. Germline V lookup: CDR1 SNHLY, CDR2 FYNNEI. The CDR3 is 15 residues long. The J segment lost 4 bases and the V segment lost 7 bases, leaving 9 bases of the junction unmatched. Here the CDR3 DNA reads TGTGCCAGCACGGTAGGGGACAGACTTAATGAAAAACTGTTTTTT. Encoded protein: CASTVGDRLNEKLFF.